Reported below is one T cell receptor (beta chain). Its antigen is as yet unknown. This entry is derived from a study of T cells in Graves' hyperthyroidism and ophthalmopathy. Study-level results: Within blood appeared most thyroid clonotypes that had expanded above 0.001. In the analysis, a 13 V-J model separated ophthalmopathy from stable hyperthyroidism.

The V gene lost 6 bases and the J gene lost 8 bases, with 19 bases spanning the gap. Per the germline V gene, CDR1 is SEHNR and CDR2 is FQNEAQ (reference sequence). The CDR3 is 14 amino acids. The investigators amplified TCR beta CDR3 regions from RNA transcripts. HTBI primers were used for first-round RT-PCR of the TCR CDR3. TCRdb processed the multiplex PCR reads anew with MiXCR; each CDR3 protein has one entry. The sample shows roughly 500,000 distinct CDR3 sequences, 35% to 50% of them seen only once. The sample consisted of peripheral blood or thyroid tissue (not recorded which). The TCR originated in an adult woman with Graves' disease, either hyperthyroidism or ophthalmopathy (not recorded which). The chain is built from TRBV7-9 and TRBJ1-2; tentative D call: TRBD1 (5 bases). CDR3 bases: TGTGCCAGCAGTCTAAGTTACGGGACCGGGGGCTACACCTTC. Residues: CASSLSYGTGGYTF.